The next 29 T cell receptor beta chains were all read from a single sample in a study of shared clonotypes between healthy human individuals. Produced via immunoSEQ multiplex PCR; TCRdb's table is partial and in-frame only. The repertoire includes under 2.5 million clones, about 90% of them detected once, and roughly 0.34% sits in the top ten. Material: naive CD4+ T cells from PBMCs. Subset reported: CD45RA+ positively selected. The receptors derive from a man between 18 and 35 years old in good health. Some clones in this sample may be carry-over from other donors' samples.

CDR3 bases: TGTGCCAGCAGCTTAGTAAGGGGCAACGTCCCGGGAAACACCATATATTTT. Translated: CASSLVRGNVPGNTIYF. The V and J genes are TRBV7-8 and TRBJ1-3, with TRBD1 as a possible D gene (5 bases). The CDR3 is made up of 17 amino acids. Trimming removed 1 base at V and 4 bases at J, with 17 bases between. CDR1 and CDR2 (germline): SGHVS, FQNEAQ.

The CDR3, as DNA: TGCAGCGTTGTAGACGGTTTGGCTAAAAACATTCAGTACTTC. Its translation is CSVVDGLAKNIQYF. The gene calls are TRBV29-1 and TRBJ2-4, with D unresolved. With 4 bases removed from V and 4 bases from J, the gap between germline ends came to 14 bases. Germline lookup yields CDR1 SQVTM and CDR2 ANQGSEA. CDR3 length: 14 residues.

The chain joins TRBV2 to TRBJ1-1; D is unresolved. There are 13 residues in the CDR3. From germline, CDR1 is SNHLY and CDR2 FYNNEI. Trimming took off 8 bases at V and 3 bases at J, with 13 bases between the two ends. CDR3 sequence (DNA): TGTGCCAGCGTTACGGATGTTGACACTGAAGCTTTCTTT. It codes for CASVTDVDTEAFF.

The rearrangement uses TRBV5-4 and TRBJ2-5, with 7 bases that match TRBD2. The CDR3 consists of 15 residues. In germline, CDR1 is SGHNT, CDR2 YYREEE (reference sequence). V lost 4 bases to trimming and J lost 2 bases; unmatched junction nucleotides: 8. Here the CDR3 DNA reads TGTGCCAGCAGCCCATCCCCGGGAGGACAAGAGACCCAGTACTTC. Protein: CASSPSPGGQETQYF.

This sequence joins TRBV5-1 and TRBJ1-2; a possible D gene is TRBD1 (5 bases). V gave up 4 bases and J gave up 5 bases, with 24 bases separating them. This CDR3 is 17 amino acids long. Germline CDR1 and CDR2: SGHRS and YFSETQ. Here the CDR3 reads CASSLGGRTLDGYGYTF. In DNA form, the CDR3 reads TGCGCCAGCAGCCTTGGGGGTCGGACCCTCGACGGATATGGCTACACCTTC.

CDR3 sequence reads: CASSLLAGEGQYF. Here the CDR3 DNA reads TGTGCCAGCAGCCTTCTAGCGGGAGAGGGGCAGTACTTC. The V gene is TRBV7-2, the J gene TRBJ2-7, with TRBD2 matching 10 bases. J gave up 9 bases and V 5 bases, and 7 bases lay outside the gene matches. The germline gives CDR1 SGHTA, CDR2 FQGNSA. The CDR3 contains 13 residues.

The CDR3 DNA is TGTGCCAGCAGTCCATGGTTCAGGGGGCGGGAGGAAAAACTGTTTTTT. It translates to CASSPWFRGREEKLFF. The J gene is TRBJ1-4, the V gene TRBV28, with 8 bases fitting TRBD1. The germline V gene encodes CDR1 MDHEN and CDR2 SYDVKM. The CDR3 covers 16 residues. The J segment lost 8 bases and the V segment lost 5 bases, leaving 13 bases of the junction unmatched.

The chain combines TRBV28 with TRBJ2-7, with 7 bases identical to TRBD1. The V and J ends lost 5 bases and 2 bases, in that order; junction bases with no gene match: 6. The CDR3 totals 14 residues. Germline V gene sequence: CDR1 MDHEN, CDR2 SYDVKM. CDR3 amino acids: CASSPPGGAYEQYF. The CDR3 DNA sequence: TGTGCCAGCAGTCCTCCAGGGGGTGCCTACGAGCAGTACTTC.

Comments on this clone: At the DNA level, this CDR3 is encoded by other sequences in the same sample as well. The chain couples TRBV11-2 to TRBJ2-7; D ambiguous. The V and J ends lost 1 base and 2 bases respectively, with 6 bases between them. This CDR3 region has 13 residues. Germline CDR1 is SGHAT and CDR2 is FQNNGV. The CDR3 loop is CASSLGPAYEQYF. The DNA for the CDR3 is TGTGCCAGCAGCTTAGGCCCAGCCTACGAGCAGTACTTC.

V usage is TRBV28 and J usage is TRBJ1-1; TRBD1 agrees at 10 bases. V lost 5 bases to trimming and J lost 10 bases; unmatched junction nucleotides: 7. The CDR3 has 13 residues. Germline loops: CDR1 MDHEN, CDR2 SYDVKM. This CDR3 is CASSTQGQGRAFF. As DNA, the CDR3 is TGTGCCAGCAGTACCCAGGGACAGGGGCGAGCTTTCTTT.

V and J are TRBV7-9 and TRBJ2-7, with 8 bases that match TRBD2. CDR1 and CDR2 (germline): SEHNR, FQNEAQ (reference sequence). The J segment lost 0 bases and the V segment lost 5 bases, leaving 9 bases of the junction unmatched. The CDR3 runs to 16 residues. The CDR3 coding sequence is TGTGCCAGCAGCCCCCGGGGTAGCGGGAACTCCTACGAGCAGTACTTC. Protein: CASSPRGSGNSYEQYF.

The chain recombines TRBV19 with TRBJ2-1; TRBD1 might be the D (6 bases). Trimming removed 4 bases at V and 6 bases at J, with 19 bases between. CDR1 is LNHDA, CDR2 SQIVND, per germline (reference sequence). This CDR3 has 16 residues. Written as DNA, the CDR3 is TGTGCCAGTAGTACGAAAACAGGGTGGGCAGGCAATGAGCAGTTCTTC. Translated, it gives CASSTKTGWAGNEQFF.

The chain uses TRBV5-1 and TRBJ2-2, with D hard to call. This CDR3 is 14 amino acids long. The V gene lost 5 bases and the J gene lost 4 bases, with 12 bases spanning the gap. In germline, CDR1 is SGHRS, CDR2 YFSETQ. Here the CDR3 reads CASRTATSTGELFF. The CDR3 bases are TGCGCCAGCAGAACGGCTACATCCACCGGGGAGCTGTTTTTT.

V and J are TRBV19 and TRBJ2-3; 10 bases are a match to TRBD2. Losses at the gene ends were 3 bases for V and 2 bases for J; bases not matched to a gene: 5. Germline CDR1 is LNHDA and CDR2 is SQIVND (reference sequence). CDR3 length equals 16 residues. Here the CDR3 DNA reads TGTGCCAGTAGTATTTTAGCGGGAGGAATCACAGATACGCAGTATTTT. Amino acid sequence: CASSILAGGITDTQYF.

The chain links TRBV7-2 to TRBJ2-1; D gene unclear. This CDR3 contains 17 residues. Germline V lookup: CDR1 SGHTA, CDR2 FQGNSA. V was pared by 1 base and J by 0 bases, with 13 bases between. Here the CDR3 DNA reads TGTGCCAGCAGCTTAGTCGCAGCCCTGGTCTCCTACAATGAGCAGTTCTTC. Its protein is CASSLVAALVSYNEQFF.

The rearrangement links TRBV10-3 to TRBJ2-3; D is possibly TRBD2 (6 bases). Germline CDR1 reads ENHRY; CDR2 reads SYGVKD. There are 15 residues in the CDR3. V dropped 3 bases and J dropped 2 bases, with 12 bases sitting between them. The CDR3 is CAISDPSETTDTQYF. CDR3 bases: TGTGCCATCAGTGACCCTAGCGAAACCACAGATACGCAGTATTTT.

The V and J genes are TRBV28 and TRBJ2-5; TRBD2 matches 9 bases. CDR1 is MDHEN, CDR2 SYDVKM, per germline. The CDR3 length is 15 residues. The junction had 10 bases not matched to a gene; V was cut back by 8 bases and J by 3 bases. The CDR3 nucleotides are TGTGCCAGCGGGGGAGGGCTAGCGGGAAAAGAGACCCAGTACTTC. Translating it yields CASGGGLAGKETQYF.

The chain joins TRBV4-1 to TRBJ2-2, with D unclear. There are 15 residues in the CDR3. Deletions cut 2 bases from V and 1 base from J, with 8 bases between. The germline V gene encodes CDR1 MGHRA and CDR2 YSYEKL. The CDR3 spells CASSQPYLNTGELFF. CDR3 nucleotide sequence: TGCGCCAGCAGCCAACCTTACCTGAACACCGGGGAGCTGTTTTTT.

The V gene is TRBV25-1, the J gene TRBJ2-5; TRBD2 matches 14 bases. Germline CDR1 reads MGHDK; CDR2 reads SYGVNS. The junction had 3 bases not matched to a gene; V was cut back by 8 bases and J by 4 bases. The CDR3 sequence is 14 residues long. The CDR3 region is CASGGTSGRETQYF. Written as DNA, the CDR3 is TGTGCCAGCGGAGGGACTAGCGGGAGAGAGACCCAGTACTTC.

This clone was observed once. This chain connects TRBV9 to TRBJ2-3; no clear D gene. From germline, CDR1 is SGDLS and CDR2 YYNGEE. V dropped 2 bases and J dropped 2 bases, with 12 bases sitting between them. The CDR3 loop spans 15 amino acids. CDR3 bases: TGTGCCAGCAGCGTCCTCGGAGTTCCCACAGATACGCAGTATTTT. This translates into CASSVLGVPTDTQYF.

Comments on this clone: Other DNA sequences in the sample encode the same CDR3. V is TRBV7-9 and J is TRBJ2-1; D gene uncertain. Germline values: CDR1 SEHNR, CDR2 FQNEAQ (reference sequence). The V and J ends lost 1 base and 8 bases respectively, with 6 bases between them. This CDR3 is 12 amino acids long. This chain's CDR3 is CASSLEGDEQFF. DNA for the CDR3: TGTGCCAGCAGCTTAGAGGGCGATGAGCAGTTCTTC.

The V and J genes are TRBV7-2 and TRBJ2-7, with TRBD2 identical over 10 bases. Germline assignment: CDR1 SGHTA and CDR2 FQGNSA. V was pared by 3 bases and J by 2 bases, with 7 bases of the junction left unmatched. The CDR3 consists of 16 residues. The CDR3 loop reads CASSFRAAGGTYEQYF. The CDR3 DNA reads TGTGCCAGCAGCTTTCGGGCAGCGGGAGGGACCTACGAGCAGTACTTC. The full variable domain, in which reference TRBV7-2 and TRBJ2-7 provide the parts outside the CDR3, is GAGVSQSPSNKVTEKGKDVELRCDPISGHTALYWYRQSLGQGLEFLIYFQGNSAPDKSGLPSDRFSAERTGGSVSTLTIQRTQQEDSAVYLCASSFRAAGGTYEQYFGPGTRLTVT.

The gene calls are TRBV14 and TRBJ2-5; D gene unclear. Trimming cost V 0 bases and J 3 bases, with 8 bases left between them. This CDR3 spans 14 amino acids. Germline V gene sequence: CDR1 SGHDN, CDR2 FVKESK. CDR3 loop: CASSQDFTEETQYF. The CDR3 DNA is TGTGCCAGCAGCCAAGATTTCACAGAAGAGACCCAGTACTTC.

The gene calls are TRBV7-2 and TRBJ1-1, with D hard to call. V dropped 3 bases and J dropped 1 base, with 12 bases sitting between them. Germline CDR1 is SGHTA and CDR2 is FQGNSA. This CDR3 has 15 residues. This CDR3 reads CASSFLTVRNTEAFF. The CDR3 nucleotides are TGTGCCAGCAGCTTTCTAACGGTTAGGAACACTGAAGCTTTCTTT.

This clone was recorded a few times. CDR3 coding DNA: TGTGCCAGCAGTGAAGGGGATGGGGATGAAGCTTTCTTT. Its translation: CASSEGDGDEAFF. V is TRBV6-4 and J is TRBJ1-1, with D perhaps TRBD1 (5 bases). The germline gives CDR1 MRHNA, CDR2 SNTAGT. There are 13 residues in the CDR3. V was shortened by 3 bases and J by 7 bases, with 12 bases between the two germline ends.

V is TRBV30 and J is TRBJ2-7; D is unresolved. V lost 7 bases, J lost 0 bases, and 16 bases lay in between. Germline CDR1 GTSNPN, CDR2 SVGIG (reference sequence). The CDR3 totals 14 residues. The DNA for the CDR3 is TGTGCCTCCCTTAGGGCACCCCACTCCTACGAGCAGTACTTC. The encoded protein is CASLRAPHSYEQYF.

Here the CDR3 reads CATSSPTGRTNEKLFF. The CDR3 bases are TGTGCCACCAGCAGTCCCACAGGGCGAACTAATGAAAAACTGTTTTTT. The chain employs TRBV15 and TRBJ1-4; TRBD1 is a possible D gene (6 bases). This CDR3 is built from 16 residues. CDR1 is LNHNV and CDR2 is YYDKDF in the germline V gene (reference sequence). The germline V and J ends were trimmed by 3 bases and 1 base, with 12 bases remaining between them.

The count of this clone is one. The chain employs TRBV4-1 and TRBJ2-1; 9 bases fit TRBD2. Germline V gives CDR1 MGHRA, CDR2 YSYEKL. The CDR3 has 17 amino acids. The J segment lost 0 bases and the V segment lost 2 bases, leaving 5 bases of the junction unmatched. The CDR3 bases are TGCGCCAGCAGCCAAATCCATAGCGGGAGCTCCTACAATGAGCAGTTCTTC. Translation: CASSQIHSGSSYNEQFF.

The chain is built from TRBV30 and TRBJ2-5, with TRBD2 matching over 8 bases. V lost 6 bases and J lost 4; bases outside the gene matches: 10. Germline CDR1 reads GTSNPN; CDR2 reads SVGIG (reference sequence). CDR3 length: 14 residues. CDR3 sequence: CACPSGLAGETQYF. The CDR3, as DNA: TGTGCCTGCCCGAGCGGGCTAGCGGGAGAGACCCAGTACTTC.